The 20 T cell receptor beta chains presented below share a single source sample, sequenced in a study of T cell changes during pregnancy in multiple sclerosis. The assay was immunoSEQ multiplex PCR, and TCRdb's table has in-frame clones only and misses some. Found here are around 25,000 clones, 85% of them singletons; the top ten hold 15% to 19%. The sequencing here drew on CD8+ T cells from peripheral blood mononuclear cells, taken in the first trimester of pregnancy. Receptors were obtained from a female donor in good health, enrolled as a control in a pregnancy study.

This clone was seen many times. The rearrangement joins TRBV6-5 to TRBJ2-7; 8 nucleotides line up with TRBD1. Unmatched junction bases numbered 3, after V lost 2 bases and J lost 0 bases. CDR1 MNHEY and CDR2 SVGAGI come from the germline V gene. CDR3 length: 15 amino acids. CDR3 DNA sequence: TGTGCCAGCAGTTACGGACAGGGTTTCTCCTACGAGCAGTACTTC. Translation gives CASSYGQGFSYEQYF.

This chain uses TRBV9 with TRBJ1-4; 10 nucleotides line up with TRBD1. V was pared by 3 bases and J by 6 bases, with 11 bases of the junction left unmatched. Germline lookup yields CDR1 SGDLS and CDR2 YYNGEE. The CDR3 loop spans 17 amino acids. DNA for the CDR3: TGTGCCAGCAGCGCCGGGACAGGGGCTCTCCGGTATGAAAAACTGTTTTTT. Translation gives CASSAGTGALRYEKLFF.

The chain uses TRBV25-1 and TRBJ2-7; no clear D. CDR3 length: 15 amino acids. V lost 6 bases to trimming and J lost 2 bases, with 17 bases between them. Germline V gene sequence: CDR1 MGHDK, CDR2 SYGVNS. The CDR3, as DNA: TGTGCCAGCAGAGGTTGGCAGGCCTCAGCCTACGAGCAGTACTTC. Translation: CASRGWQASAYEQYF.

The chain combines TRBV11-3 with TRBJ1-1, with a tentative D call TRBD1 (6 bases). The CDR3 has 14 residues. In germline, CDR1 is SGHNT, CDR2 YENEEA. Trimming took 5 bases from V and 6 from J, leaving 16 bases between them. The CDR3 sequence: CASSPTPGAAEAFF. The CDR3 DNA reads as TGTGCCAGCAGCCCCACCCCAGGGGCCGCTGAAGCTTTCTTT.

This chain uses TRBV6-5 with TRBJ2-1; tentative D call: TRBD1 (6 bases). The germline gives CDR1 MNHEY, CDR2 SVGAGI. This CDR3 contains 15 residues. The V end was cut by 6 bases, the J end by 4 bases, with 16 bases between. CDR3 in amino acids: CASSPGAGDYNEQFF. The CDR3 DNA sequence: TGTGCCAGCAGCCCTGGGGCAGGGGATTACAATGAGCAGTTCTTC.

A note on this clone: The sample holds other DNA sequences that translate to the same CDR3. The chain recombines TRBV6-1 with TRBJ2-5, with 11 bases fitting TRBD2. V gave up 2 bases and J gave up 1 base; unmatched junction bases: 0. Germline CDR1 reads MNHNS; CDR2 reads SASEGT. The CDR3 contains 15 residues. CDR3 in amino acids: CASSELAGGQETQYF. The CDR3 DNA follows: TGTGCCAGCAGTGAACTAGCGGGGGGCCAAGAGACCCAGTACTTC.

The genes are TRBV5-1 and TRBJ1-5, with 7 bases matching TRBD1. Germline-derived CDR1 and CDR2 are SGHRS and YFSETQ. The CDR3 has 15 amino acids. Trimming cost V 0 bases and J 3 bases; bases outside gene matches: 3. The CDR3 DNA reads TGCGCCAGCAGCTTGGAGGGGGCTTTCAATCAGCCCCAGCATTTT. Residues: CASSLEGAFNQPQHF. The entire variable domain, with the rest obtained from reference TRBV5-1 and TRBJ1-5, is as follows: KAGVTQTPRYLIKTRGQQVTLSCSPISGHRSVSWYQQTPGQGLQFLFEYFSETQRNKGNFPGRFSGRQFSNSRSEMNVSTLELGDSALYLCASSLEGAFNQPQHFGDGTRLSIL.

The V call is TRBV5-1, the J call TRBJ2-1; D is unclear. The V end was cut by 1 base, the J end by 5 bases, with 16 bases between. From germline, CDR1 is SGHRS and CDR2 YFSETQ. CDR3 length equals 16 residues. Here the CDR3 DNA reads TGCGCCAGCAGCTTGCGAACTTCGAAGTCCCACAATGAGCAGTTCTTC. Protein product: CASSLRTSKSHNEQFF.

This chain uses TRBV7-9 with TRBJ2-1; D remains ambiguous. Trimming shortened V by 2 bases and J by 4 bases, and 12 bases separated the two germline ends. Germline V gene sequence: CDR1 SEHNR, CDR2 FQNEAQ (reference sequence). This CDR3 has 15 amino acids. This chain's CDR3 is CASSLRLARYNEQFF. In nucleotides, the CDR3 is TGTGCCAGCAGCTTAAGACTGGCCCGGTACAATGAGCAGTTCTTC. The full variable domain, with the rest looked up from reference TRBV7-9 and TRBJ2-1, is DTGVSQNPRHKITKRGQNVTFRCDPISEHNRLYWYRQTLGQGPEFLTYFQNEAQLEKSRLLSDRFSAERPKGSFSTLEIQRTEQGDSAMYLCASSLRLARYNEQFFGPGTRLTVL.

The chain has TRBV28 and TRBJ2-7; D is ambiguous. V lost 1 base and J 0 bases, leaving 13 bases between the germline ends. CDR1 MDHEN and CDR2 SYDVKM come from the germline V gene. The CDR3 consists of 16 residues. CDR3 residues: CASSLLGPHSSYEQYF. CDR3 nucleotides: TGTGCCAGCAGTTTATTGGGCCCTCACAGCTCCTACGAGCAGTACTTC.

The rearrangement joins TRBV6-4 to TRBJ2-1; 12 bases fit TRBD2. The CDR3 is 17 residues long. Trimming cost V 3 bases and J 9 bases; bases outside gene matches: 12. Germline loops: CDR1 MRHNA, CDR2 SNTAGT. CDR3 region: CASSELAGGPGRVEQFF. The CDR3 DNA reads TGTGCCAGCAGTGAGCTAGCGGGGGGGCCGGGGAGAGTTGAGCAGTTCTTC.

V is TRBV6-5 and J is TRBJ2-5; 8 bases align to TRBD1. The V segment lost 6 bases and the J segment 4 bases; nucleotides outside the gene matches: 10. Germline-derived CDR1 and CDR2 are MNHEY and SVGAGI. The CDR3 loop spans 15 amino acids. The CDR3 sequence: CASRPGGALLETQYF. The CDR3 DNA sequence: TGTGCCAGCAGACCAGGGGGCGCCCTCTTAGAGACCCAGTACTTC.

This sequence joins TRBV4-1 and TRBJ1-6; D might be TRBD1 (5 bases). This CDR3 region has 15 residues. With 4 bases removed from V and 7 bases from J, the gap between germline ends came to 14 bases. Looked up from germline, CDR1 is MGHRA and CDR2 is YSYEKL. The CDR3 loop reads CASSLGTFPNSPLHF. As DNA, the CDR3 is TGCGCCAGCAGCCTCGGGACTTTCCCCAATTCACCCCTCCACTTT.

The rearrangement joins TRBV9 to TRBJ1-1; TRBD1 agrees at 10 bases. CDR3 length equals 16 residues. Per the germline V gene, CDR1 is SGDLS and CDR2 is YYNGEE. J gave up 3 bases and V 3 bases, and 8 bases lay outside the gene matches. The CDR3 DNA reads as TGTGCCAGCAGCGCTGGGACAGGGGAAGTGTACACTGAAGCTTTCTTT. Its protein is CASSAGTGEVYTEAFF.

This clone is deemed medium-sized. The V and J genes are TRBV6-4 and TRBJ2-2; 10 bases line up with TRBD2. The V segment lost 0 bases and the J segment 6 bases; nucleotides outside the gene matches: 1. The CDR3 has 15 residues. Germline V gene lookup returns CDR1 MRHNA and CDR2 SNTAGT. For the CDR3, the DNA is TGTGCCAGCAGTGACTCAGCGGGGGGGCCCGGGGAGCTGTTTTTT. Amino acids: CASSDSAGGPGELFF.

The gene calls are TRBV11-2 and TRBJ1-4, with 8 bases aligning to TRBD1. V trimming: 7 bases; J trimming: 7 bases; junction bases outside the gene matches: 8. The V gene's germline CDR1 is SGHAT and CDR2 FQNNGV. The CDR3 is 14 residues long. The CDR3 region has the DNA TGTGCCAGCACCCTGACAGGGGCAAGTGAAAAACTGTTTTTT. This encodes CASTLTGASEKLFF. Full variable domain (outside the CDR3, taken from reference TRBV11-2 and TRBJ1-4): EAGVAQSPRYKIIEKRQSVAFWCNPISGHATLYWYQQILGQGPKLLIQFQNNGVVDDSQLPKDRFSAERLKGVDSTLKIQPAKLEDSAVYLCASTLTGASEKLFFGSGTQLSVL.

V usage is TRBV7-9 and J usage is TRBJ2-3; a possible D gene is TRBD1 (7 bases). Germline CDR1 reads SEHNR; CDR2 reads FQNEAQ (reference sequence). There are 15 residues in the CDR3. The V end was cut by 1 base, the J end by 4 bases, with 12 bases between. The CDR3 region has the DNA TGTGCCAGCAGCTTAGTGGCCAGGGGGGCAGATACGCAGTATTTT. Protein product: CASSLVARGADTQYF.

CDR3 nucleotide sequence: TGTGCCATCACCTCGGGACAGGAGAACACTGAAGCTTTCTTT. It is translated as CAITSGQENTEAFF. The chain carries TRBV10-3 and TRBJ1-1; 8 bases line up with TRBD1. The germline gives CDR1 ENHRY, CDR2 SYGVKD. This CDR3 spans 14 amino acids. Germline trimming cut 7 bases from V and 1 base from J; bases unmatched to any gene: 5.

This clone was observed a few times. The chain has TRBV6-4 and TRBJ2-2, with D possibly TRBD2 on 6 matching bases. V lost 4 bases, J lost 3 bases, and 9 bases lay in between. This CDR3 is built from 14 residues. Per the germline V gene, CDR1 is MRHNA and CDR2 is SNTAGT. CDR3 loop: CASSGGEDTGELFF. CDR3 coding DNA: TGTGCCAGCAGTGGAGGGGAGGACACCGGGGAGCTGTTTTTT.

The chain recombines TRBV4-2 with TRBJ1-2, with D possibly TRBD1 on 5 matching bases. The germline V gene encodes CDR1 LGHNA and CDR2 YNFKEQ. This CDR3 comprises 15 residues. V dropped 2 bases and J dropped 4 bases, with 14 bases sitting between them. The CDR3 DNA follows: TGTGCCAGCAGCCAAACTTTCGGGGGGTTCTATGGCTACACCTTC. Translated, it gives CASSQTFGGFYGYTF.